This T cell receptor beta chain was identified in a study of cytomegalovirus exposure and HLA in healthy donors. The wider study: The Caucasian-associated ancestry cluster contained about four fifths of the 300 to 400 genotyped donors.

13 Jbeta primers and 60 Vbeta primers were used for the PCR. TCRdb's copy holds only in-frame clones and misses some; the assay was immunoSEQ multiplex PCR. The data show around 140,000 clones, with 77% seen just once and 4% to 5% held by the top ten. Of note for this clone: Its specificity is not known.

General study points: Analyzed later, most CMV-associated TCR beta chains appeared HLA-restricted. Cytomegalovirus status was reportedly diagnosed by the classifier with high sensitivity and specificity. Among TCR beta chains of equal frequency, HLA-associated ones were more clonally expanded in a later analysis.

The sequencing sample was made of PBMCs. This clonotype was obtained from a male donor in good health and CMV-seropositive.

The CDR3 DNA sequence: TGTGCCAGCAGACTGGACAGAGCCTACGAGCAGTACTTC. It translates to CASRLDRAYEQYF. V and J are TRBV28 and TRBJ2-7; possible D gene TRBD1, 6 bases. The CDR3 has 13 amino acids. The ends were cut back, 6 bases at V and 2 bases at J, with 11 bases in the middle. From germline, CDR1 is MDHEN and CDR2 SYDVKM.